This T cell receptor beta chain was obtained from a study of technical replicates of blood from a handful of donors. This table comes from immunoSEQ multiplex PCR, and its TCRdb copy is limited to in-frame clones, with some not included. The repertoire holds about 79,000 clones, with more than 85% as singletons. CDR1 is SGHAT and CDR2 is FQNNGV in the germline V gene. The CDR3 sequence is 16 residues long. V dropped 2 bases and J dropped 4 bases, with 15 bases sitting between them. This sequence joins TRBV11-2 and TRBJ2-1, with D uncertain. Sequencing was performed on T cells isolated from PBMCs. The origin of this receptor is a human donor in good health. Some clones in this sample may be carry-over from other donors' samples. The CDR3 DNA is TGTGCCAGCAGCTTAAAAGAACAAAGACAATACAATGAGCAGTTCTTC. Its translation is CASSLKEQRQYNEQFF.